The rows below give T cell receptor beta chains drawn from one sample of a study of graft-versus-host responses after intestinal transplantation. Antigens for these TCRs are unknown. Sequencing was performed with immunoSEQ multiplex PCR; in TCRdb, only in-frame clones are kept and a portion is missing. The sample contains approximately 88,000 clones, 90% of which appear only once. Sequences were derived from unstimulated CD4+ T cells sorted from spleen or lymph node cells, sampled before intestinal transplant. The receptors shown here come from a human donor who received an intestinal transplant. Both conserved end residues are part of each CDR3. A D gene is named only where the DNA matches it firmly. Clone size appears in some rows only: once, few, many, or a class for an expanded clone.

clone_size j_call v_call d_call cdr3_aa cdr3_nt
NA TRBJ2-1 TRBV19 TRBD2 CASSTGTSGGGEQFF TGTGCCAGTAGTACAGGGACTAGCGGGGGAGGTGAGCAGTTCTTC
NA TRBJ1-2 TRBV20-1 NA CSATGGTF TGCAGTGCTACCGGGGGCACCTTC
NA TRBJ1-1 TRBV13 NA CASSQGPQGAAFF TGTGCCAGCAGCCAAGGGCCCCAGGGTGCAGCTTTCTTT
NA TRBJ2-7 TRBV6-5 NA CASSRPPYEQYF TGTGCCAGCAGTCGCCCACCCTACGAGCAGTACTTC
NA TRBJ2-7 TRBV5-1 NA CASSLGGQRYEQYF TGCGCCAGCAGCTTGGGGGGACAACGGTACGAGCAGTACTTC
once TRBJ2-1 TRBV6-6 NA CASTPSSYNEQFF TGTGCCAGCACCCCCTCCTCCTACAATGAGCAGTTCTTC
NA TRBJ1-3 TRBV5-1 NA CASSQGTGNTIYF TGCGCCAGCAGCCAGGGAACTGGAAACACCATATATTTT
NA TRBJ2-5 TRBV5-1 NA CASSFLDSQETQYF TGCGCCAGCAGCTTCCTGGACAGCCAAGAGACCCAGTACTTC
NA TRBJ1-6 TRBV6-6 TRBD1 CASNPTGPSPLHF TGTGCCAGCAACCCGACAGGGCCCTCACCCCTCCACTTT
NA TRBJ2-3 TRBV5-3 TRBD1 CARRPGQGGHTQYF TGTGCCAGAAGACCGGGACAGGGGGGTCATACGCAGTATTTT
NA TRBJ1-2 TRBV6-6 NA CASSYWQALDYGYTF TGTGCCAGCAGTTATTGGCAGGCCCTGGACTATGGCTACACCTTC
once TRBJ2-1 TRBV5-6 TRBD2 CASSWGGFEQFF TGTGCCAGCAGTTGGGGGGGGTTTGAGCAGTTCTTC
NA TRBJ2-3 TRBV7-3 TRBD1 CASSLGDSVPYF TGTGCCAGCAGCTTAGGGGACAGTGTCCCCTATTTT
NA TRBJ2-7 TRBV4-1 TRBD2 CASSQEWLAGTYEQYF TGCGCCAGCAGCCAGGAGTGGCTAGCGGGGACCTACGAGCAGTACTTC
NA TRBJ1-5 TRBV5-1 NA CASSLGVGAQPQHF TGCGCCAGCAGCTTGGGGGTGGGGGCTCAGCCCCAGCATTTT
NA TRBJ2-2 TRBV5-4 NA CASSPPVGPGELFF TGTGCCAGCAGCCCCCCTGTGGGGCCCGGGGAGCTGTTTTTT